Here is one T cell receptor beta chain with its context. This clone was observed a single time. There is no known antigen for this receptor. Within one base of it there is no much larger clone, and no base qualities were kept. This record belongs to a study of blood T cell repertoires in COVID-19 (dated by TCRdb to 2020 to 2021). At the level of the whole study: The collaborator samples originated in the United States, Italy and Spain and spanned the acute and convalescent phases of COVID-19. A freely available public database, intended as a resource for researchers studying the immune response to SARS-CoV-2, is where the repertoires were released. Deeply sampled blood TCRbeta repertoires from subjects exposed to, actively infected with, or recovered from COVID-19 were included in the dataset. The material from the prospective study consisted of cDNA or gDNA derived from T cells, B-cell-depleted T cells, or PBMCs. Where HLA class I and class II types were available, the types were taken from metadata supplied by the sample provider, not from assay-based typing. Nearly every sample came with metadata listing a de-identified subject ID, COVID-19 status, age in years and sex. The samples were drawn from the first 160 participants of the ongoing ImmuneRACE study and from some 1,300 subjects provided by 6 global collaborators.

TCRbeta CDR3 regions were amplified from genomic DNA by means of the immunoSEQ Assay, a bias-controlled multiplex PCR. The study's processing was this. The number of nucleated cells in each sample was estimated from the amplification of reference gene primers within the assay. Sequence reads were collapsed and filtered to measure the absolute abundance of every unique TCRbeta CDR3 rearrangement. For each sample, productive Simpson clonality was calculated as the square root of Simpson's diversity index over productive rearrangements. TCRdb's version of the immuneACCESS table is confined to in-frame rearrangements and falls short of the full clone set. An unresolved V gene accounts for under half of the shortfall where checked; the remainder is of unknown origin. The V and J calls and the clone size are those of that table, but D and trimming were determined from the DNA. The sample contains 200,000 or so clones, 75% to 90% of them found a single time. The ten largest clones add up to roughly 3.5% of the sample.

CDR1 and CDR2 were assigned from the germline V gene as SNHLY and FYNNEI. The germline V and J ends show losses of 6 bases and 5 bases respectively, and no gene match explains 7 bases of the junction. From the cysteine up to the phenylalanine, the CDR3 has a length of 15 residues. Just CDR3 DNA is preserved here, 45 bases in frame from base 1. Overall study results and their limits: The quantity of clinical and demographic metadata differed by source and by participant and was supplied without curation.

Collaborating institutions collected whole blood in K2EDTA tubes following their own protocols. For TCRbeta analysis, collaborators shipped samples as frozen whole blood, isolated PBMCs, or DNA extracted from either of those sample types. The receptor was isolated from a man between 60 and 75 years old with acute or convalescent COVID-19. Specimen: peripheral blood. The rearranged chain carries TRBV2 and TRBJ1-1; 12 middle bases align to TRBD1. The nucleotides read TGTGCCAGCAGGCAAGGGACAGGGGGCCGGACTGAAGCTTTCTTT. The encoded protein is CASRQGTGGRTEAFF.